The 23 T cell receptor beta chains presented below share a single source sample, sequenced in a study of blood T cell repertoires in COVID-19. Measured with immunoSEQ multiplex PCR; TCRdb has only the in-frame clones, and not every one. The sample holds 70,000 to 95,000 clones, about 89% seen once. The material sequenced was peripheral blood. Receptors originate from a woman aged 50 to 60 in a cohort sampled during active COVID-19.

The chain is built from TRBV6-5 and TRBJ2-7; 8 nucleotides line up with TRBD1. The CDR3 totals 16 residues. The ends lost 2 bases at V and 4 bases at J; junction bases unmatched: 10. Germline CDR1 reads MNHEY; CDR2 reads SVGAGI. CDR3 nucleotide sequence: TGTGCCAGCAGTTACGGGTATGCAGGGGGCGGTTACGAGCAGTACTTC. It codes for CASSYGYAGGGYEQYF.

The V call is TRBV6-6, the J call TRBJ1-2, with 7 nucleotides matching TRBD1. V lost 8 bases to trimming and J lost 0 bases; unmatched junction nucleotides: 3. The V gene's germline CDR1 is MNHNY and CDR2 SVGAGI (reference sequence). The CDR3 totals 13 residues. The CDR3 sequence is CASGDSPNYGYTF. The CDR3 region has the DNA TGTGCCAGCGGGGACAGCCCTAACTATGGCTACACCTTC.

This clone appeared a single time. J is TRBJ1-2 and V is TRBV28, with 8 bases matching TRBD1. The CDR3 runs 15 residues. V shed 3 bases and J 4 bases; nucleotides not matched to a gene: 7. Germline V gene lookup returns CDR1 MDHEN and CDR2 SYDVKM. The CDR3, as DNA: TGTGCCAGCAGTTTCCCGGACAGGGAGGGCTATGGCTACACCTTC. Protein: CASSFPDREGYGYTF.

J is TRBJ2-7 and V is TRBV7-2; 9 nucleotides match TRBD1. The germline gives CDR1 SGHTA, CDR2 FQGNSA. Trimming removed 2 bases from V and 3 bases from J; junction bases left unmatched: 5. CDR3 length equals 15 residues. The chain's CDR3 is CASSLTGTGFYEQYF. CDR3 nucleotide sequence: TGTGCCAGCAGCTTAACCGGGACAGGGTTCTACGAGCAGTACTTC.

The rearrangement links TRBV6-5 to TRBJ1-4; no firm D call. This CDR3 contains 15 residues. The V and J ends lost 0 bases and 5 bases respectively, with 10 bases between them. Germline CDR1 reads MNHEY; CDR2 reads SVGAGI. The CDR3 sequence is CASSYSNAGNEKLFF. In DNA, the CDR3 is TGTGCCAGCAGTTACTCGAATGCCGGGAATGAAAAACTGTTTTTT.

This rearrangement joins TRBV28 to TRBJ1-2, with 7 bases that match TRBD1. The V gene's germline CDR1 is MDHEN and CDR2 SYDVKM. Trimming took 5 bases from V and 0 from J; bases not matched to a gene: 6. The CDR3 runs 15 residues. CDR3 nucleotide sequence: TGTGCCAGCAGTCGTATCGGGACAGCTAACTATGGCTACACCTTC. It codes for CASSRIGTANYGYTF.

This chain connects TRBV3-1 (or the pseudogene TRBV3-2) to TRBJ2-3, with 12 bases aligning to TRBD2. V was pared by 4 bases and J by 6 bases, with 5 bases of the junction left unmatched. The germline CDR1 and CDR2 sequences are LGHDT and YNNKEL (reference sequence). The CDR3 length is 15 residues. CDR3 nucleotides: TGTGCCAGCAGCCCTACTAGCGGGGGGCGGGATACGCAGTATTTT. This codes for CASSPTSGGRDTQYF.

The chain employs TRBV15 and TRBJ1-6, with D tentatively TRBD1 (6 bases). Trimming cost V 2 bases and J 5 bases, with 13 bases left between them. The CDR3 is made up of 16 amino acids. The germline CDR1 and CDR2 sequences are LNHNV and YYDKDF (reference sequence). The CDR3 bases are TGTGCCACCAGCAGACCTCGACAGGCGGATAATTCACCCCTCCACTTT. This gives the protein CATSRPRQADNSPLHF.

This clone appeared once. The chain uses TRBV9 and TRBJ2-7; 8 bases map to TRBD2. Trimming took 4 bases from V and 5 from J; bases not matched to a gene: 14. CDR1 SGDLS and CDR2 YYNGEE come from the germline V gene. The CDR3 loop spans 16 amino acids. CDR3 residues: CASSIGRAGALHEQYF. The DNA for the CDR3 is TGTGCCAGCAGCATCGGAAGAGCGGGAGCGTTACACGAGCAGTACTTC.

DNA of the CDR3: TGTGCCAGTTGTTCTTCTGGAGGGGTTAATTCACCCCTCCACTTT. Its protein product is CASCSSGGVNSPLHF. The rearrangement joins TRBV6-5 to TRBJ1-6, with a tentative D call TRBD1 (5 bases). V lost 9 bases and J lost 6, with 18 bases in between. The germline gives CDR1 MNHEY, CDR2 SVGAGI. CDR3 size: 15 residues.

The chain combines TRBV19 with TRBJ1-5; D not resolved. Looked up from germline, CDR1 is LNHDA and CDR2 is SQIVND (reference sequence). The CDR3 sequence is 12 residues long. The germline V and J ends were trimmed by 6 bases and 0 bases, with 3 bases remaining between them. As DNA, the CDR3 is TGTGCCAGTAGGGCTAGCAATCAGCCCCAGCATTTT. As protein: CASRASNQPQHF.

The chain employs TRBV28 and TRBJ2-5; 10 positions match TRBD2. This CDR3 region has 18 residues. Looked up from germline, CDR1 is MDHEN and CDR2 is SYDVKM. Trimming at V came to 2 bases and at J to 9 bases, leaving 18 bases not matched to a gene. In DNA, the CDR3 is TGTGCCAGCAGTTTACGCGAGCGGGAGGGCCGTGGAAGATTGGCCCAGTACTTC. Its protein is CASSLREREGRGRLAQYF.

This chain connects TRBV9 to TRBJ2-2; possibly TRBD1 for D (7 bases). V was cut by 0 bases and J by 5 bases, with 23 bases left in between. CDR3 length: 19 amino acids. Germline V gives CDR1 SGDLS, CDR2 YYNGEE. CDR3 protein: CASSVAPGGDREGTGELFF. For the CDR3, the DNA is TGTGCCAGCAGCGTAGCTCCCGGGGGAGACAGGGAAGGGACCGGGGAGCTGTTTTTT. The full variable domain, completed using reference TRBV9 and TRBJ2-2, is DSGVTQTPKHLITATGQRVTLRCSPRSGDLSVYWYQQSLDQGLQFLIQYYNGEERAKGNILERFSAQQFPDLHSELNLSSLELGDSALYFCASSVAPGGDREGTGELFFGEGSRLTVL.

This clone has a single count. J is TRBJ1-1 and V is TRBV2, with a tentative D call TRBD1 (6 bases). This CDR3 is built from 15 residues. Germline V gene data show CDR1 as SNHLY and CDR2 as FYNNEI. The germline V and J ends were trimmed by 7 bases and 4 bases, with 19 bases remaining between them. CDR3 residues: CASNTGGQVGTEAFF. The CDR3 region has the DNA TGTGCCAGCAATACGGGGGGGCAGGTCGGCACTGAAGCTTTCTTT.

This chain joins TRBV28 and TRBJ2-5, with D maybe TRBD1 (6 bases). V was pared by 5 bases and J by 0 bases, with 13 bases between. Per the germline V gene, CDR1 is MDHEN and CDR2 is SYDVKM. The CDR3 has 15 residues. Written as DNA, the CDR3 is TGTGCCAGCAGTCTGTCAGGGGTAAACCAAGAGACCCAGTACTTC. Translation: CASSLSGVNQETQYF. Together with reference TRBV28 and TRBJ2-5, the CDR3 gives the full variable domain: DVKVTQSSRYLVKRTGEKVFLECVQDMDHENMFWYRQDPGLGLRLIYFSYDVKMKEKGDIPEGYSVSREKKERFSLILESASTNQTSMYLCASSLSGVNQETQYFGPGTRLLVL.

This rearrangement joins TRBV2 to TRBJ2-1; 8 nucleotides match TRBD1. With V trimmed by 5 bases and J by 8 bases, 11 bases remained unmatched. Germline CDR1 SNHLY, CDR2 FYNNEI. The CDR3 loop spans 15 amino acids. The CDR3 DNA follows: TGTGCCAGCAGTCCCGGGACAGGCCAGTCTTATGAGCAGTTCTTC. Its translation is CASSPGTGQSYEQFF.

The rearrangement uses TRBV3-1 (or the pseudogene TRBV3-2) and TRBJ1-6; no reliable D call. V was pared by 8 bases and J by 10 bases, with 9 bases between. There are 11 residues in the CDR3. The V gene's germline CDR1 is LGHDT and CDR2 YNNKEL (reference sequence). The CDR3 reads CASGEGSPLHF. The CDR3 DNA reads TGTGCCAGCGGTGAGGGCTCACCCCTCCACTTT.

This clone came up once. The chain couples TRBV6-1 to TRBJ1-4; D unclear. The V end lost 4 bases, the J end lost 5 bases, and 17 bases lay between the germline ends. Germline CDR1 reads MNHNS; CDR2 reads SASEGT. The CDR3 is 16 residues long. DNA for the CDR3: TGTGCCAGCAGTGCCGATACGGGAGTGGTCAATGAAAAACTGTTTTTT. Protein sequence: CASSADTGVVNEKLFF.

The chain joins TRBV5-1 to TRBJ1-3; D possibly corresponds to TRBD1 (6 bases). This CDR3 spans 14 amino acids. Germline lookup yields CDR1 SGHRS and CDR2 YFSETQ. V was pared by 4 bases and J by 4 bases, with 12 bases between. CDR3 sequence reads: CASSQGFGGNTIYF. The CDR3 DNA reads as TGCGCCAGCAGCCAGGGGTTCGGGGGAAACACCATATATTTT.

V usage is TRBV5-6 and J usage is TRBJ2-5; 10 positions agree with TRBD2. Germline V lookup: CDR1 SGHDT, CDR2 YYEEEE. This CDR3 spans 15 amino acids. The junction had 8 bases not matched to a gene; V was cut back by 0 bases and J by 9 bases. The CDR3: CASSLAASGSGPQYF. The DNA of the CDR3 is TGTGCCAGCAGCTTGGCGGCTAGCGGGAGTGGGCCCCAGTACTTC.

The DNA for the CDR3 is TGTGCCAGCAGCTTAGCGGGACAGAGGAATGAGCAGTTCTTC. Translation gives CASSLAGQRNEQFF. The V gene is TRBV7-2, the J gene TRBJ2-1; 7 positions agree with TRBD1. With V trimmed by 0 bases and J by 7 bases, 3 bases remained unmatched. The CDR3 has 14 residues. Germline V gives CDR1 SGHTA, CDR2 FQGNSA. The entire variable domain, with the rest obtained from reference TRBV7-2 and TRBJ2-1, is as follows: GAGVSQSPSNKVTEKGKDVELRCDPISGHTALYWYRQSLGQGLEFLIYFQGNSAPDKSGLPSDRFSAERTGGSVSTLTIQRTQQEDSAVYLCASSLAGQRNEQFFGPGTRLTVL.

This clone was counted a single time. This rearrangement joins TRBV3-1 (or the pseudogene TRBV3-2) to TRBJ2-1, with 7 bases aligning to TRBD2. The CDR3 totals 13 residues. Germline V CDR1 and CDR2: LGHDT, YNNKEL (reference sequence). The junction had 5 bases not matched to a gene; V was cut back by 5 bases and J by 7 bases. CDR3 bases: TGTGCCAGCAGCGCCGGACTAGATAATGAGCAGTTCTTC. Translated, it gives CASSAGLDNEQFF.

The CDR3 loop is CSVERRTGGIGNTEAFF. CDR3 nucleotides: TGCAGCGTTGAGCGAAGGACAGGGGGCATCGGGAACACTGAAGCTTTCTTT. This chain links TRBV29-1 with TRBJ1-1, with TRBD1 matching 11 bases. Trimming took 3 bases from V and 1 from J; bases not matched to a gene: 10. Germline loops: CDR1 SQVTM, CDR2 ANQGSEA. The CDR3 contains 17 residues. Full variable domain (missing parts from reference TRBV29-1 and TRBJ1-1): SAVISQKPSRDICQRGTSLTIQCQVDSQVTMMFWYRQQPGQSLTLIATANQGSEATYESGFVIDKFPISRPNLTFSTLTVSNMSPEDSSIYLCSVERRTGGIGNTEAFFGQGTRLTVV.